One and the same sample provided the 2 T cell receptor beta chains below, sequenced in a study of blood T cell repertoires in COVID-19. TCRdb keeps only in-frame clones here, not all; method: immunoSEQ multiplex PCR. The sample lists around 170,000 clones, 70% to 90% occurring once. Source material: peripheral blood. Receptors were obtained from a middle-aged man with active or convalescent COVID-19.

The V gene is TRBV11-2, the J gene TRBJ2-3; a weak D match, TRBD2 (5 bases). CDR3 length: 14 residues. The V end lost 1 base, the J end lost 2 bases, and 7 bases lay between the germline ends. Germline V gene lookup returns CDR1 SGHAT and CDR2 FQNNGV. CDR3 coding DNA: TGTGCCAGCAGCTTAGGGAGGTCCACAGATACGCAGTATTTT. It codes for CASSLGRSTDTQYF.

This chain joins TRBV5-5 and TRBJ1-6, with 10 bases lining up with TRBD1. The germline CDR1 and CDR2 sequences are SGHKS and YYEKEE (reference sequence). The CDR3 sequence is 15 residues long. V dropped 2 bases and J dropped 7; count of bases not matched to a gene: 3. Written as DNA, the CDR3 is TGTGCCAGCAGCTTCGGGGGACAGGGGAATTCACCCCTCCACTTT. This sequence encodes CASSFGGQGNSPLHF.